The rows below give T cell receptor beta chains drawn from one sample of a study of T cell responses to AZD1222 COVID-19 vaccine. This table comes from immunoSEQ multiplex PCR, and its TCRdb copy is limited to in-frame clones, with some not included. Of about 150,000 clones in the sample, 90% to 95% were seen once. Sample: peripheral blood, taken 28 days after the second AZD1222 dose. All receptors derive from an adult who received the AZD1222 COVID-19 vaccine. Each CDR3 is given with its conserved first and last residue. The order of the fields is J gene, D gene, clone size, V gene, CDR3 DNA, CDR3 protein. The D gene is left open where the match is weak. Expanded clones are given a class, and other clones once, few, many or no size at all.

>TRBJ2-7|TRBD1|NA|TRBV4-2
TGTGCCAGCAGCCAAGCGGCTGGGACAGCCTACGAGCAGTACTTC
CASSQAAGTAYEQYF
>TRBJ2-2|NA|once|TRBV5-1
TGCGCCAGCAGCTTGGACAGTCCGAGGGAGCTGTTTTTT
CASSLDSPRELFF
>TRBJ2-5|NA|once|TRBV7-9
TGTGCCAGCAGTACCAACGGGGATTGGGGGAGGCAAGAGACCCAGTACTTC
CASSTNGDWGRQETQYF
>TRBJ1-5|NA|NA|TRBV5-6
TGTGCCAGCAGCTTGGGAGGGGTCGGGCAGCCCCAGCATTTT
CASSLGGVGQPQHF
>TRBJ1-6|TRBD1|NA|TRBV30
TGTGCCTGGACGGGGACAGGGGGCATTACTTCACCCCTCCACTTT
CAWTGTGGITSPLHF
>TRBJ2-7|TRBD2|NA|TRBV5-1
TGCGCCAGCAGCTTGGATCGTCATACTAGCGGGGCCGACTACGAGCAGTACTTC
CASSLDRHTSGADYEQYF
>TRBJ2-5|NA|NA|TRBV5-5
TGTGCCAGCAGCCGAACGGAAGAGACCCAGTACTTC
CASSRTEETQYF
>TRBJ1-6|TRBD1|NA|TRBV5-4
TGTGCCAGCAGCCAGACAGGGGGTAATTCACCCCTCCACTTT
CASSQTGGNSPLHF
>TRBJ1-6|NA|NA|TRBV15
TGTGCCACCAGCAACGCGAATTCACCCCTCCACTTT
CATSNANSPLHF
>TRBJ1-1|NA|few|TRBV5-8
TGTGCCAGCATGAATTGGGGAGAGGACACTGAAGCTTTCTTT
CASMNWGEDTEAFF
>TRBJ1-4|NA|NA|TRBV12-3/TRBV12-4
TGTGCCAGCAGTACTCGGCCGCTTGAGAAACTGTTTTTT
CASSTRPLEKLFF
>TRBJ1-4|NA|NA|TRBV20-1
TGCAGTGCTAGTCCGGCAGGACTTAATGAAAAACTGTTTTTT
CSASPAGLNEKLFF
>TRBJ1-2|NA|few|TRBV7-9
TGTGCCAGCAGCTTAGGCGGGGATGGCGGCTACACCTTC
CASSLGGDGGYTF
>TRBJ2-7|NA|NA|TRBV12-3/TRBV12-4
TGTGCCAGCAGTTTATGGGCGGGAGAGCAGTACTTC
CASSLWAGEQYF
>TRBJ1-5|NA|NA|TRBV27
TGTGCCAGCAGTTTATCTGAGCTCTCAGGGAATCAGCCCCAGCATTTT
CASSLSELSGNQPQHF
>TRBJ1-4|NA|NA|TRBV28
TGTGCCAGCAGTTTATCGGGGGCTAATGAAAAACTGTTTTTT
CASSLSGANEKLFF
>TRBJ1-2|NA|NA|TRBV2
TGTGCCAGCAGCGGCCGGGACTCAATCCTCTATGGCTACACCTTC
CASSGRDSILYGYTF
>TRBJ1-2|TRBD1|few|TRBV7-8
TGTGCCAGCAGCTTAGGTTCCGGGACAGCCAACCCCTATGGCTACACCTTC
CASSLGSGTANPYGYTF
>TRBJ2-7|TRBD2|NA|TRBV15
TGTGCCTCCCCCCCCGGAGGGACTAGCGGCTCCTACGAGCAGTACTTC
CASPPGGTSGSYEQYF
>TRBJ2-7|NA|NA|TRBV10-2
TGCGCCAGCAGTTTAGCGGATACCTACGAGCAGTACTTC
CASSLADTYEQYF
>TRBJ1-1|NA|NA|TRBV30
TGTGCCTGGACCAAGAACACTGAAGCTTTCTTT
CAWTKNTEAFF
>TRBJ2-1|NA|NA|TRBV7-9
TGTGCCAGCAGCTTAGCAGGGCCCACCTACAATGAGCAGTTCTTC
CASSLAGPTYNEQFF
>TRBJ1-2|NA|once|TRBV5-6
TGTGCCAGCACCCCGGACATAGCTAACTATGGCTACACCTTC
CASTPDIANYGYTF
>TRBJ2-2|NA|few|TRBV30
TGTGCCTGGACCGCTCGGCTCCGGAACACCGGGGAGCTGTTTTTT
CAWTARLRNTGELFF
>TRBJ2-3|NA|few|TRBV18
TGTGCCAGCTCACCCCTTTCGGGCGCCGGCACAGATACGCAGTATTTT
CASSPLSGAGTDTQYF
>TRBJ2-3|NA|NA|TRBV14
TGTGCCAGCAGCCGGGCCGGTAGCACAGATACGCAGTATTTT
CASSRAGSTDTQYF
>TRBJ2-1|NA|once|TRBV7-2
TGTGCCAGCAGCTTAACGTCCGATGAGCAGTTCTTC
CASSLTSDEQFF
>TRBJ2-7|TRBD2|NA|TRBV5-1
TGCGCCAGCAGCTTGGTGGCTAGCGGGAGCCCCTCCAGTTTGGAACAGTACTTC
CASSLVASGSPSSLEQYF
>TRBJ2-7|NA|NA|TRBV9
TGTGCCAGCAGCGTGAACAGCGCCCAGAACTCCTACGAGCAGTACTTC
CASSVNSAQNSYEQYF
>TRBJ2-2|NA|NA|TRBV28
TGTGCCAGCAGTTACGGGTCGACCGGGGAGCTGTTTTTT
CASSYGSTGELFF
>TRBJ2-2|TRBD1|NA|TRBV7-3
TGTGCTAGCGCAGGGGGCAACACCGGGGAGCTGTTTTTT
CASAGGNTGELFF
>TRBJ2-5|NA|NA|TRBV7-9
TGTGCCAGCAGCACTAGACGGAGCCAAGAGACCCAGTACTTC
CASSTRRSQETQYF
>TRBJ1-2|NA|NA|TRBV9
TGTGCCAGCAGCGTGGGACACATCTATGGCTACACCTTC
CASSVGHIYGYTF
>TRBJ2-1|NA|NA|TRBV7-9
TGTGCCAGCAGCTTAGAACATTCTGGCAATGAGCAGTTCTTC
CASSLEHSGNEQFF
>TRBJ2-2|TRBD2|NA|TRBV27
TGTGCCAGCAGGGCTCCGGGACTAGCGGGAGGTACCGGGGAGCTGTTTTTT
CASRAPGLAGGTGELFF
>TRBJ1-5|NA|NA|TRBV6-1
TGTGCCAGCAGCCACCGGGCCCTAAATCAGCCCCAGCATTTT
CASSHRALNQPQHF
>TRBJ1-2|NA|NA|TRBV24-1
TGTGCCACCAGTGATGGGGGGTGGACTCCGGGCCGTGGGGGCTACACCTTC
CATSDGGWTPGRGGYTF
>TRBJ2-7|TRBD1|NA|TRBV10-3
TGTGCCATCAGGAGTCCCGGGACAGGGTACGAGCAGTACTTC
CAIRSPGTGYEQYF
>TRBJ2-7|TRBD2|NA|TRBV19
TGTGCCAGTAGTATTAGCTCCGGACGGGGGGGCCACGAGCAGTACTTC
CASSISSGRGGHEQYF
>TRBJ1-2|TRBD1|NA|TRBV5-1
TGCGCCAGCAGCGCAGGGGGTGTGGACTATGGCTACACCTTC
CASSAGGVDYGYTF
>TRBJ1-2|TRBD1|NA|TRBV6-5
TGTGCCAGCAGTTACTCCGCTAGGGGGCGTAACTATGGCTACACCTTC
CASSYSARGRNYGYTF